This TCR beta chain was recovered during a study of CXCR3-negative and CXCR3-positive naive CD8 T cells (dated by TCRdb to about 2019). Some background on the complete study: In total, around 150 million TRB reads were obtained, or roughly 1.5 +/- 0.3 million reads per library. Diversity and physicochemical repertoire analyses were performed on about a dozen donors pooled from two independent experiments. The TRBV-TRBJ cluster analysis covered naive subsets from a handful of donors and memory cells from 3 donors. Here is what the overall study found, with its caveats: Both naive subsets had comparably high repertoire diversity, while memory CD8+ T cells had much lower repertoire diversity. Freshly isolated PBMCs were used for most assays because CXCR3 expression went down partially after cryopreservation. Because surface CD5, which is linked to self-reactivity in mice, was comparable between the naive subsets, TCR interaction strength was also inferred from TRB CDR3 physicochemical properties. Within the same donor, TRBV-TRBJ usage looked similar between naive CXCR3-negative and CXCR3-positive cells, but memory cells had distinct patterns. TRB CDR3s from CXCR3-positive naive cells showed higher hydrophobicity (lower Kidera factor 4), lower energy, and higher strength and volume indices than CXCR3-negative naive cells.

From the cysteine up to the phenylalanine, the CDR3 has a length of 14 residues. No DNA is listed. The germline V gene (reference sequence) gives CDR1 as LNHDA and CDR2 as SQIVND. For every CD8+ T cell subset, over 250,000 cells were flow-sorted straight into RLT lysis buffer, and each subset was sorted in triplicate. To exclude memory contaminants, naive CD8+ T cells were stringently defined as CD45RO-CCR7+CD27+CD95-. Peripheral blood mononuclear cells were isolated from buffy coats by standard density gradient centrifugation. Naive CXCR3-negative and CXCR3-positive CD8+ T cells were flow-sorted using a FACSAria III. Total RNA was extracted from sorted cells using an RNeasy Mini Kit. The sample was run on a NextSeq 550. The Human TCR Profiling Kit (MiLaboratory) was used to prepare UMI-labeled 5' RACE TRB cDNA libraries. cDNA synthesis used the entire amount of extracted RNA, and PCR amplification then used the entire amount of cDNA produced. The libraries were made side by side, with each library going through the same number of PCR cycles. Regarding the original processing steps: With a requirement of at least two reads per UMI, MIGEC and MiXCR extracted about 49,000 +/- 11,000 unique UMI-labeled TRB cDNA molecules per library. An average of roughly 40,000 +/- 10,000 functional in-frame TRB CDR3 nucleotide clonotypes without stop codons was found per library. After downsampling to 5000 UMI-labeled TRB molecules per sample, diversity metrics, including normalized Shannon-Wiener and Chao1, were computed in VDJtools. VDJtools was used to calculate clonotype-size-weighted physicochemical properties of the central five CDR3 residues, namely interaction energy, strength, volume and Kidera factor 4. The reads went through TCRdb reprocessing, and each CDR3 protein sequence gets one entry with no DNA. TCRdb's processing, not the authors' own work, is the source of the V and J calls. The sample table gives around 160,000 distinct CDR3 sequences. 0.25% to 0.35% of the sample is in the top ten clones.

With regard to this clonotype: Which antigen it targets is not known.

What was sequenced was naive CXCR3+ CD8+ T cells from blood. The cell subset or site tag for this specimen amounts to: CD45RO-CCR7+CD27+CD95- naive CD8+ T cells expressing CXCR3 (TNR3+). The chain is assembled from TRBV19 and TRBJ1-1. This TCR derives from a human donor in good health. Some clones in this sample may be carry-over from other donors' samples. The CDR3 has the sequence CASVLGPLNTEAFF.